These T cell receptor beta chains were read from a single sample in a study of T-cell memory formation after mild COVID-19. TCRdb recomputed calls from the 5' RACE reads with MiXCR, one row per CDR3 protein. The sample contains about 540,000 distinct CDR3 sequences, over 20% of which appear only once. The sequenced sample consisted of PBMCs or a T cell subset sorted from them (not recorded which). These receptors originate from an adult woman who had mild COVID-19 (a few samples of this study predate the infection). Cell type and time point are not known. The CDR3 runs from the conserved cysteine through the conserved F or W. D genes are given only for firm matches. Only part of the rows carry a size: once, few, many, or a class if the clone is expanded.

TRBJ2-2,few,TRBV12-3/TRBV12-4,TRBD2,CASTLLAGGAELFF,TGTGCCAGCACCCTACTAGCGGGGGGCGCGGAGCTGTTTTTT
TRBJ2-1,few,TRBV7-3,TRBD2,CASSVLAGGYNEQFF,TGTGCCAGCAGCGTACTAGCGGGGGGTTACAATGAGCAGTTCTTC
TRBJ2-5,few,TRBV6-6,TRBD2,CASGTGGQETQYF,TGTGCCAGCGGTACGGGAGGGCAAGAGACCCAGTACTTC
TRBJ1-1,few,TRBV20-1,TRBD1,CSARDRGPFEAFF,TGCAGTGCTAGGGACAGGGGACCCTTTGAAGCTTTCTTT
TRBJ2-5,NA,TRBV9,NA,CASSVAGTQETQYF,TGTGCCAGCAGCGTAGCAGGGACCCAAGAGACCCAGTACTTC
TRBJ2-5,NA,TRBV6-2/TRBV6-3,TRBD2,CASSPFGGMEETQYF,TGTGCCAGCAGCCCTTTCGGGGGGATGGAAGAGACCCAGTACTTC
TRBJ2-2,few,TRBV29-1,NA,CSVEVGSSNTGELFF,TGCAGCGTTGAAGTAGGCAGCTCGAACACCGGGGAGCTGTTTTTT
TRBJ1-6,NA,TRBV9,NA,CASSVTNGGVSPLHF,TGTGCCAGCAGCGTAACCAACGGGGGGGTCTCACCCCTCCACTTT
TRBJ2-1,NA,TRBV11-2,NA,CASSLARLNEQFF,TGTGCCAGCAGCTTAGCTCGACTGAATGAGCAGTTCTTC
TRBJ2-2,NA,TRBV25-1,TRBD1,CASGDRANTGELFF,TGTGCCAGCGGGGACAGGGCGAACACCGGGGAGCTGTTTTTT
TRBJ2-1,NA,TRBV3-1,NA,CASSPFADLNEQFF,TGTGCCAGCAGCCCATTCGCGGACCTCAATGAGCAGTTCTTC
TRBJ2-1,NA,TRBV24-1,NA,CATSDSGRSSNEQFF,TGTGCCACCAGTGATTCCGGCAGAAGTTCAAATGAGCAGTTCTTC
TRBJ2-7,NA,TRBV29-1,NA,CSVTGQLSYEQYF,TGCAGCGTCACGGGACAACTCTCCTACGAGCAGTACTTC
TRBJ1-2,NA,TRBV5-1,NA,CASSLMSGNYGYTF,TGCGCCAGCAGCTTAATGTCCGGTAACTATGGCTACACCTTC
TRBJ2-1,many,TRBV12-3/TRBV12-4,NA,CASSLESGMGNEQFF,TGTGCCAGCAGTTTAGAATCGGGAATGGGCAATGAGCAGTTCTTC
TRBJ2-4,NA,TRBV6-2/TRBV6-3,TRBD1,CASSLTGLNIQYF,TGTGCCAGCAGCCTGACAGGGTTAAACATTCAGTACTTC
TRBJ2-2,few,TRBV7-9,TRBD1,CASRPGTGGYTGELFF,TGTGCCAGCAGGCCCGGGACAGGGGGCTACACCGGGGAGCTGTTTTTT
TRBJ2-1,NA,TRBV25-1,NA,CASSGVVWGEQFF,TGTGCCAGCAGTGGGGTCGTGTGGGGTGAGCAGTTCTTC
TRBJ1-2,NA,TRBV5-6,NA,CASSLWGHENLNYGYTF,TGTGCCAGCAGCTTGTGGGGACACGAGAACCTTAACTATGGCTACACCTTC
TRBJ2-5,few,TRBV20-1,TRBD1,CSATPILGTVQETQYF,TGCAGTGCTACCCCCATACTAGGGACAGTTCAAGAGACCCAGTACTTC
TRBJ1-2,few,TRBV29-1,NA,CSVEVEEQSNYGYTF,TGCAGCGTTGAAGTAGAGGAACAGTCTAACTATGGCTACACCTTC
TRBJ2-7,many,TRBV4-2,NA,CASSQTGIGKDSYEQYF,TGTGCCAGCAGCCAAACTGGAATAGGGAAGGACTCCTACGAGCAGTACTTC
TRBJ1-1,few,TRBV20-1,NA,CSATTDIAMNTEAFF,TGCAGTGCTACCACGGACATAGCCATGAACACTGAAGCTTTCTTT
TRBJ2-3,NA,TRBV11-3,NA,CASSLGVLDTQYF,TGTGCCAGCAGCTTAGGCGTTTTGGATACGCAGTATTTT
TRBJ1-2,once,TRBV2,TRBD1,CASGRQGLDGYTF,TGTGCCAGCGGTAGACAGGGCTTGGACGGCTACACCTTC
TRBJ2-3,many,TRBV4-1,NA,CASSLAPRSDTQYF,TGCGCCAGCAGCCTGGCCCCGAGATCGGATACGCAGTATTTT
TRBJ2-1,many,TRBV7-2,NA,CASSLGWTPNNEQFF,TGTGCCAGCAGCTTAGGGTGGACTCCTAACAATGAGCAGTTCTTC
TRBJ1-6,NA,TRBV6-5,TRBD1,CASSSGQGATPLHF,TGTGCCAGCAGTTCGGGACAGGGGGCGACTCCCCTCCACTTT
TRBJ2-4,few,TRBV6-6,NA,CASSPTTGLAKNIQYF,TGTGCCAGCAGTCCTACGACGGGATTAGCCAAAAACATTCAGTACTTC
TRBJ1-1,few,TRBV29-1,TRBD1,CSVRPGGNTEAFF,TGCAGCGTCCGTCCAGGGGGGAACACTGAAGCTTTCTTT
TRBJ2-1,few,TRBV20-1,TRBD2,CSAPGLAGVYNEQFF,TGCAGTGCTCCGGGACTAGCGGGAGTTTACAATGAGCAGTTCTTC
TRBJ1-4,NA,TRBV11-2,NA,CASSLDNGSEKLFF,TGTGCCAGCAGCTTAGATAACGGGAGTGAAAAACTGTTTTTT
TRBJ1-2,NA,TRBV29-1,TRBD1,CSVGPGQGNGYTF,TGCAGCGTCGGTCCGGGACAGGGGAATGGCTACACCTTC
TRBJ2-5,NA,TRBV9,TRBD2,CASSILSGAQETQYF,TGTGCCAGCAGCATACTTAGCGGGGCCCAAGAGACCCAGTACTTC
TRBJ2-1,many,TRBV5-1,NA,CASSLEGSGSSYNEQFF,TGCGCCAGCAGCTTGGAAGGGTCGGGGAGCTCCTACAATGAGCAGTTCTTC
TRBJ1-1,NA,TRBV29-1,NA,CSVGSGTSRTEAFF,TGCAGCGTCGGTTCCGGGACGTCGAGAACTGAAGCTTTCTTT
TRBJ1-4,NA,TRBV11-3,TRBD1,CASSRPRDSKDEKLFF,TGTGCCAGCAGCAGACCCCGGGACAGCAAAGATGAAAAACTGTTTTTT
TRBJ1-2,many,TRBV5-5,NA,CASSPGGGGMIYGYTF,TGTGCCAGCAGCCCCGGAGGGGGGGGCATGATCTATGGCTACACCTTC
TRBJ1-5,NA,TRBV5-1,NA,CASSLNGNRIQPQHF,TGCGCCAGCAGCTTGAACGGAAACAGAATCCAACCCCAGCATTTT
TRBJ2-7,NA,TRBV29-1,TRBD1,CSVRGQSDTHEQYF,TGCAGCGTCCGGGGACAGAGTGATACCCACGAGCAGTACTTC
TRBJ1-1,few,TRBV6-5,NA,CASSRLSGNTEAFF,TGTGCCAGCAGTCGCTTGTCAGGGAACACTGAAGCTTTCTTT
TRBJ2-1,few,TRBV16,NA,CASSQSLGQEQFF,TGTGCCAGCAGCCAATCGCTAGGGCAGGAGCAGTTCTTC
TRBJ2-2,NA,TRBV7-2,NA,CASSLGVITGELFF,TGTGCCAGCAGCTTAGGAGTCATCACCGGGGAGCTGTTTTTT
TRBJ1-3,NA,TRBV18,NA,CASSPVTGTGNTIYF,TGTGCCAGCTCACCGGTTACAGGGACTGGAAACACCATATATTTT
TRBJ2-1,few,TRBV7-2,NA,CASSSLGVEQFF,TGTGCCAGCAGCTCACTCGGGGTTGAGCAGTTCTTC
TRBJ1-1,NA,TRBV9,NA,CASSPAAGGETEAFF,TGTGCCAGCAGCCCGGCCGCCGGGGGTGAAACTGAAGCTTTCTTT
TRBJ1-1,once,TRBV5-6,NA,CASSFRTDGNTEAFF,TGTGCCAGCAGCTTCCGGACAGACGGTAACACTGAAGCTTTCTTT
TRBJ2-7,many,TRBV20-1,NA,CSARAPGHPSYEQYF,TGCAGTGCTAGAGCCCCGGGACATCCCTCCTACGAGCAGTACTTC
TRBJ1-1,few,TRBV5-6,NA,CASRAPSGTEAFF,TGTGCCAGCAGGGCCCCATCGGGCACTGAAGCTTTCTTT
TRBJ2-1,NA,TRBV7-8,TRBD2,CASSLWREASYNEQFF,TGTGCCAGCAGCTTGTGGCGGGAGGCATCCTACAATGAGCAGTTCTTC
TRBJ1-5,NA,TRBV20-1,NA,CSAIPATDSNQPQHF,TGCAGTGCCATTCCAGCGACAGATAGCAATCAGCCCCAGCATTTT
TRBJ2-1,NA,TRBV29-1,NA,CSVPLASLQFF,TGCAGCGTTCCTCTAGCCTCCCTACAGTTCTTC
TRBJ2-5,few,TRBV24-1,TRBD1,CATSEVSGTGVRETQYF,TGTGCCACCAGTGAGGTGTCCGGGACAGGGGTAAGAGAGACCCAGTACTTC
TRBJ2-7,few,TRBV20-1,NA,CSARGLRGGYEQYF,TGCAGTGCTAGAGGTCTGAGGGGGGGCTACGAGCAGTACTTC